A selection of T cell receptor beta chains follows, all from one sample in a study of shared clonotypes between healthy human individuals. The method was immunoSEQ multiplex PCR; TCRdb's version includes in-frame clones alone and lacks a portion of them. Among roughly 2.2 million clones listed, approximately 95% were seen once. Sequencing was done on a sample of naive CD4+ T cells from PBMCs. All receptors come from a man younger than 35 in good health. Some clones in this sample may be carry-over from other donors' samples. The CDR3 runs from the conserved cysteine through the conserved F or W. A D gene is named only where the DNA matches it firmly. The size entry is marked missing in some rows and otherwise reads once, few, many or a size class.

V gene: TRBV7-9
D gene: NA
clone size: NA
J gene: TRBJ2-5
CDR3 DNA: TGTGCCAGCAGCTCTTACCGGGGCCCGGTGGAGACCCAGTACTTC
CDR3 protein: CASSSYRGPVETQYF

V gene: TRBV5-4
D gene: TRBD2
clone size: NA
J gene: TRBJ2-3
CDR3 DNA: TGTGCCAGCAGCCCTAGCGGGAGGGCGACAGATACGCAGTATTTT
CDR3 protein: CASSPSGRATDTQYF

V gene: TRBV5-1
D gene: TRBD2
clone size: NA
J gene: TRBJ2-1
CDR3 DNA: TGCGCCAGCAGGCTAGCGGGAGTGAATGAGCAGTTCTTC
CDR3 protein: CASRLAGVNEQFF

V gene: TRBV6-5
D gene: TRBD2
clone size: NA
J gene: TRBJ2-7
CDR3 DNA: TGTGCCAGCTATAGCGGGAGCCACGAGCAGTACTTC
CDR3 protein: CASYSGSHEQYF

V gene: TRBV4-3
D gene: NA
clone size: NA
J gene: TRBJ2-7
CDR3 DNA: TGCGCCAGCAGCCAACAGGTGGGGTCCTACGAGCAGTACTTC
CDR3 protein: CASSQQVGSYEQYF

V gene: TRBV5-1
D gene: TRBD2
clone size: NA
J gene: TRBJ2-5
CDR3 DNA: TGCGCCAGCATGGAGACTAGCGGGCCCCAAGAGACCCAGTACTTC
CDR3 protein: CASMETSGPQETQYF

V gene: TRBV27
D gene: TRBD1
clone size: NA
J gene: TRBJ1-5
CDR3 DNA: TGTGCCAGCAGTCCCGGACAGGGACGGAGCAATCAGCCCCAGCATTTT
CDR3 protein: CASSPGQGRSNQPQHF

V gene: TRBV7-9
D gene: TRBD1
clone size: once
J gene: TRBJ2-1
CDR3 DNA: TGTGCCAGCAACGGGTTTGAGGGGGCCTTCCTTCGGTTAGGTGAGCAGTTCTTC
CDR3 protein: CASNGFEGAFLRLGEQFF

V gene: TRBV5-3
D gene: NA
clone size: NA
J gene: TRBJ2-3
CDR3 DNA: TGTGCCAGACCCCGCCATACGCAGTATTTT
CDR3 protein: CARPRHTQYF

V gene: TRBV6-5
D gene: NA
clone size: once
J gene: TRBJ2-7
CDR3 DNA: TGTGCCAGCAGGAACGGACAGAACTCCTTGGAGGAGCAGTACTTC
CDR3 protein: CASRNGQNSLEEQYF

V gene: TRBV28
D gene: TRBD1
clone size: NA
J gene: TRBJ1-4
CDR3 DNA: TGTGCCAGCCAGAGACCGGGACAGGCTAATGAAAAACTGTTTTTT
CDR3 protein: CASQRPGQANEKLFF

V gene: TRBV5-1
D gene: NA
clone size: NA
J gene: TRBJ2-3
CDR3 DNA: TGCGCCAGCAGCTTGGTTACCGACACAGATACGCAGTATTTT
CDR3 protein: CASSLVTDTDTQYF

V gene: TRBV4-1
D gene: TRBD2
clone size: NA
J gene: TRBJ2-1
CDR3 DNA: TGCGCCAGCAGCACCTTAGCGGGAGGGTTAAATGAGCAGTTCTTC
CDR3 protein: CASSTLAGGLNEQFF

V gene: TRBV7-2
D gene: TRBD1
clone size: NA
J gene: TRBJ1-1
CDR3 DNA: TGTGCCAGCAGCTATGGGACAGAGCTCGAAGCTTTCTTT
CDR3 protein: CASSYGTELEAFF

V gene: TRBV10-3
D gene: TRBD1
clone size: NA
J gene: TRBJ1-2
CDR3 DNA: TGTGCCATCAGTGAGTCGGGACAGGGCTATGGCTACACCTTC
CDR3 protein: CAISESGQGYGYTF

V gene: TRBV11-2
D gene: TRBD2
clone size: NA
J gene: TRBJ2-3
CDR3 DNA: TGTGCCAGCAGCTTAGTGGGACTACATACAGATACGCAGTATTTT
CDR3 protein: CASSLVGLHTDTQYF

V gene: TRBV5-1
D gene: NA
clone size: NA
J gene: TRBJ2-6
CDR3 DNA: TGCGCCAGCAGCTTGGCAGTAGTCCTCTCTGGGGCCAACGTCCTGACTTTC
CDR3 protein: CASSLAVVLSGANVLTF

V gene: TRBV30
D gene: TRBD1
clone size: once
J gene: TRBJ1-5
CDR3 DNA: TGTGCCTGGAGTCCTTATGAGGACAGGGGGTTCGGCAATCAGCCCCAGCATTTT
CDR3 protein: CAWSPYEDRGFGNQPQHF

V gene: TRBV15
D gene: NA
clone size: NA
J gene: TRBJ1-5
CDR3 DNA: TGTGCCACCAGCCCTAGAACGGGATACAATCAGCCCCAGCATTTT
CDR3 protein: CATSPRTGYNQPQHF

V gene: TRBV18
D gene: NA
clone size: NA
J gene: TRBJ2-1
CDR3 DNA: TGTGCCAGCTCACCGGGGGCAGATCCGAGGTTCTTC
CDR3 protein: CASSPGADPRFF

V gene: TRBV28
D gene: NA
clone size: NA
J gene: TRBJ1-3
CDR3 DNA: TGTGCCAGCAGTTTAAGAGGGGGGACACCAAGCGGAAACACCATATATTTT
CDR3 protein: CASSLRGGTPSGNTIYF

V gene: TRBV5-1
D gene: NA
clone size: NA
J gene: TRBJ1-4
CDR3 DNA: TGCGCCAGCAGCTTGGTACCGGACAATGAAAAACTGTTTTTT
CDR3 protein: CASSLVPDNEKLFF

V gene: TRBV7-2
D gene: NA
clone size: NA
J gene: TRBJ2-2
CDR3 DNA: TGTGCCAGCAGCTTAAGGGGGCTAGCGACGGCCGGGGAGCTGTTTTTT
CDR3 protein: CASSLRGLATAGELFF

V gene: TRBV7-9
D gene: NA
clone size: once
J gene: TRBJ2-1
CDR3 DNA: TGTGCCAGCAGCTTAGTGGCCGGGGACAATGAGCAGTTCTTC
CDR3 protein: CASSLVAGDNEQFF

V gene: TRBV20-1
D gene: NA
clone size: NA
J gene: TRBJ1-1
CDR3 DNA: TGCAGTAAAGATGGGGCAGGAGAAGCTTTCTTT
CDR3 protein: CSKDGAGEAFF

V gene: TRBV7-2
D gene: NA
clone size: NA
J gene: TRBJ2-2
CDR3 DNA: TGTGCCAGCAGCCTGAACTTAGCCGGGGAGCTGTTTTTC
CDR3 protein: CASSLNLAGELFF

V gene: TRBV30
D gene: TRBD2
clone size: NA
J gene: TRBJ2-3
CDR3 DNA: TGTGCCTGGGGAAGCGGGATTACAGATACGCAGTATTTT
CDR3 protein: CAWGSGITDTQYF

V gene: TRBV27
D gene: TRBD1
clone size: NA
J gene: TRBJ2-7
CDR3 DNA: TGTGCCAGTAGAAGGGACAGTTATCTGTACTTC
CDR3 protein: CASRRDSYLYF

V gene: TRBV7-6
D gene: NA
clone size: NA
J gene: TRBJ2-3
CDR3 DNA: TGTGCCAGTAAGACAGGTTCGAGCACAGATACGCAGTATTTT
CDR3 protein: CASKTGSSTDTQYF

V gene: TRBV29-1
D gene: NA
clone size: NA
J gene: TRBJ2-2
CDR3 DNA: TGCAGCGTCCAGGGGGGCGTCACCGGGGAGCTGTTTTTT
CDR3 protein: CSVQGGVTGELFF

V gene: TRBV28
D gene: NA
clone size: NA
J gene: TRBJ2-3
CDR3 DNA: TGTGCCAGCAGTGGGCCGCGCACCGGAGGTTTCCATGCAGATACGCAGTATTTT
CDR3 protein: CASSGPRTGGFHADTQYF